The rows below give T cell receptor beta chains drawn from one sample of a study of blood T cell repertoires in COVID-19. TCRdb's copy holds only in-frame clones and misses some; the assay was immunoSEQ multiplex PCR. The sample yields roughly 360,000 clones, roughly 80% seen once. Source material: peripheral blood. These receptors all stem from a human donor with acute or convalescent COVID-19. The donor label of this sample is uncertain. The CDR3 runs from the conserved cysteine through the conserved F or W. Each record gives: V gene, J gene, D gene, clone size, CDR3 length, CDR3 DNA, CDR3 protein. The D gene is left open where the match is weak. The size entry is marked missing in some rows and otherwise reads once, few, many or a size class.

>TRBV29-1|TRBJ2-1|TRBD2|-|12
TGCAGGGCCGGGACTAGTGTGAATGAGCAGTTCTTC
CRAGTSVNEQFF
>TRBV7-9|TRBJ1-1|TRBD1|-|15
TGTGCCAGCGGACATGACAGGGGGGGGAACACTGAAGCTTTCTTT
CASGHDRGGNTEAFF
>TRBV28|TRBJ1-5|TRBD1|-|13
TGTGCCAGCAGTTTAGGACAGGGGAGGATCAGGCATTTT
CASSLGQGRIRHF
>TRBV14|TRBJ1-1|-|-|13
TGTGCCAGCAGCCAAGGTAGGAACACTGAAGCTTTCTTT
CASSQGRNTEAFF
>TRBV5-1|TRBJ2-3|TRBD2|few|17
TGCGCCAGCAGCCTGGGGACTAGCGGGGTCCGCACAGATACGCAGTATTTT
CASSLGTSGVRTDTQYF
>TRBV28|TRBJ1-2|-|-|11
TGTGCCAGCAGTCCCGACTTTGGCTACACCTTC
CASSPDFGYTF
>TRBV6-5|TRBJ2-1|TRBD2|-|16
TGTGCCAGCAGTTCCCCAGCGAGCGGGACCTACAATGAGCAGTTCTTC
CASSSPASGTYNEQFF
>TRBV5-1|TRBJ2-1|-|-|13
TGCGCCAGCAGCTTGGAGGGTCTAGCTAGTTTGTTCTTC
CASSLEGLASLFF
>TRBV4-2|TRBJ2-1|TRBD2|-|16
TGTGCCAGCAGCCCGTCTCCTAGCGGCCTATACAATGAGCAGTTCTTC
CASSPSPSGLYNEQFF
>TRBV6-5|TRBJ2-1|-|-|12
TGTGCCAGCGGGGGGGCGTTAAATGAGCAGTTCTTC
CASGGALNEQFF
>TRBV6-2/TRBV6-3|TRBJ2-1|TRBD2|-|17
TGTGCCAGCAGTTACTTTCTCCGGGGGACTAGAGGGAATGAGCAGTTCTTC
CASSYFLRGTRGNEQFF
>TRBV28|TRBJ1-4|TRBD1|-|15
TGTGCCAGCAGGGGGACAGGGGGCGATACTCATGACCTGTTTTTT
CASRGTGGDTHDLFF
>TRBV28|TRBJ1-5|-|-|16
TGTGCCAGCAGCCGCCGATACCGGACAGCCAATCAGCCCCAGCATTTT
CASSRRYRTANQPQHF
>TRBV18|TRBJ2-2|-|-|12
TGTGCCAGCTCCAGAGGAGCCGGGGAGCTGTTTTTT
CASSRGAGELFF
>TRBV3-1/TRBV3-2|TRBJ1-3|-|once|13
TGTGCCAGCAGCCAAGTATATGGAAACACCATATATTTT
CASSQVYGNTIYF
>TRBV7-8|TRBJ1-5|TRBD1|-|17
TGTGCCAGCAGCTTACGACAGGGCGAGTATAGCAATCAGCCCCAGCATTTT
CASSLRQGEYSNQPQHF
>TRBV10-3|TRBJ2-7|-|-|13
TGTGCCATCAGTGCGAGCCCCAGGGAAGAGCAGTACTTC
CAISASPREEQYF
>TRBV18|TRBJ1-1|-|few|15
TGTGCCAGCTCGTCCGTCCAGGTTGGGAACACTGAAGCTTTCTTT
CASSSVQVGNTEAFF
>TRBV2|TRBJ2-7|-|few|14
TGTGCCAGCAGGATTACCACTACTACCTACGAGCAGTACTTC
CASRITTTTYEQYF
>TRBV7-8|TRBJ2-7|TRBD1|few|16
TGTGCCAGCAGCCCACCGTACCGGGACAGGGGCTACGAGCAGTACTTC
CASSPPYRDRGYEQYF
>TRBV4-2|TRBJ2-1|-|-|13
TGTGCCAGCAGCCAAGAACAGTACAATGAGCAGTTCTTC
CASSQEQYNEQFF
>TRBV5-6|TRBJ1-6|TRBD1|-|19
TGTGCCAGCAGCATATCGGGACAGGGGTTCTCCCTCTATAATTCACCCCTCCACTTT
CASSISGQGFSLYNSPLHF
>TRBV6-5|TRBJ2-7|TRBD1|-|15
TGTGCCAGCAGATTTCAGGGACAGGGGACCTACGAGCAGTACTTC
CASRFQGQGTYEQYF
>TRBV4-1|TRBJ1-2|TRBD1|-|15
TGCGCCAGCAGCCGAGCCGGGACAGGGGTCGATGGCTACACCTTC
CASSRAGTGVDGYTF
>TRBV18|TRBJ2-7|-|-|14
TGTGCCAGCTCAAACTGGGACACGGCCTACGAGCAGTACTTC
CASSNWDTAYEQYF
>TRBV3-1/TRBV3-2|TRBJ2-5|TRBD2|-|14
TGTGCCAGCAGCCGCCGGACTAGCGAAGAGACCCAGTACTTC
CASSRRTSEETQYF
>TRBV27|TRBJ2-7|TRBD2|-|15
TGTGCCAGCAGTTTAACTAGCGGGAACTCCTACGAGCAGTACTTC
CASSLTSGNSYEQYF
>TRBV19|TRBJ2-7|TRBD2|-|15
TGTGCCAGTAGTATGCTAGCGGGTACCACCTACGAGCAGTACTTC
CASSMLAGTTYEQYF
>TRBV2|TRBJ1-4|-|-|13
TGTGCCAGCAGCCGACAGGAGGATGAAAAACTGTTTTTT
CASSRQEDEKLFF
>TRBV11-2|TRBJ2-3|TRBD1|-|16
TGTGCCAGCAGTTTTGGACAGGATGAGGGCACAGATACGCAGTATTTT
CASSFGQDEGTDTQYF
>TRBV19|TRBJ1-3|-|-|14
TGTGCCAGGACCATCAGGGGAACTGGAAACACCATATATTTT
CARTIRGTGNTIYF
>TRBV30|TRBJ1-6|-|once|16
TGTGCCTGGAGTGTACCCCGACAGACCTATAATTCACCCCTCCACTTT
CAWSVPRQTYNSPLHF